This TCR beta chain was identified in a study of blood T cell repertoires in COVID-19. Study context: PBMCs, B-cell-depleted T cells, or T cells provided the cDNA or gDNA that made up the material.

V was clipped by 3 bases and J by 7 bases; unmatched bases: 5. CDR1 and CDR2 from the germline V gene are SGHTA and FQGNSA. CDR3 size: 13 residues. Profiled with immunoSEQ multiplex PCR; TCRdb holds only in-frame clones, not every one. Found here are around 50,000 clones, around four fifths of them singletons; the top ten hold approximately 5.3%. The sequenced sample was PBMCs or T cells enriched from blood (not recorded which). This sequence originates from a woman aged 50 to 65 with acute COVID-19. V usage is TRBV7-2 and J usage is TRBJ1-1, with 7 bases identical to TRBD1. The CDR3: CASSFDREGEAFF. The CDR3 DNA reads as TGTGCCAGCAGCTTCGACAGGGAAGGTGAAGCTTTCTTT.